The 29 T cell receptor beta chains below all came from one sample that was sequenced in a study of blood T cell repertoires in COVID-19. The data were produced by immunoSEQ multiplex PCR, yet TCRdb's version contains in-frame clones alone and is incomplete. The table shows fewer than 250,000 clones, with 85% occurring only once. The sequenced sample consisted of PBMCs or T cells enriched from blood (not recorded which). These receptors originate from a woman between 45 and 65 years old with acute COVID-19.

The chain links TRBV5-6 to TRBJ2-3; 8 nucleotides line up with TRBD1. The CDR3 has 17 residues. Germline CDR1 is SGHDT and CDR2 is YYEEEE. The ends lost 0 bases at V and 4 bases at J; junction bases unmatched: 10. CDR3 region: CASSLEGRGRLPDTQYF. DNA for the CDR3: TGTGCCAGCAGCTTGGAGGGCAGGGGGCGATTGCCAGATACGCAGTATTTT.

V and J are TRBV7-2 and TRBJ2-7; 13 bases match TRBD2. With 1 base clipped from V and 5 bases from J, the junction kept 5 bases outside the gene matches. The CDR3 is 16 amino acids. The germline V gene encodes CDR1 SGHTA and CDR2 FQGNSA. The CDR3 nucleotides are TGTGCCAGCAGCTTAGGGACTAGCGGGGGTCTCAACGAGCAGTACTTC. It is translated as CASSLGTSGGLNEQYF.

The chain recombines TRBV4-2 with TRBJ1-1; D remains unclear. Germline lookup yields CDR1 LGHNA and CDR2 YNFKEQ. V was trimmed by 2 bases and J by 0 bases, leaving 7 bases between them. CDR3 length equals 14 residues. The CDR3 sequence is CASSQFTLNTEAFF. In DNA, the CDR3 is TGTGCCAGCAGCCAATTCACTCTGAACACTGAAGCTTTCTTT.

The chain employs TRBV19 and TRBJ1-1; D is perhaps TRBD1 (5 bases). The V and J ends lost 3 bases and 4 bases respectively, with 9 bases between them. The CDR3 is made up of 13 amino acids. In germline, CDR1 is LNHDA, CDR2 SQIVND (reference sequence). The CDR3 protein is CASSMDITTEAFF. The CDR3 DNA is TGTGCCAGTAGTATGGACATCACCACTGAAGCTTTCTTT. The full variable domain, completed using reference TRBV19 and TRBJ1-1, is DGGITQSPKYLFRKEGQNVTLSCEQNLNHDAMYWYRQDPGQGLRLIYYSQIVNDFQKGDIAEGYSVSREKKESFPLTVTSAQKNPTAFYLCASSMDITTEAFFGQGTRLTVV.

The CDR3: CASSQDPARDTQYF. CDR3 sequence (DNA): TGCGCCAGCAGCCAAGACCCCGCTAGGGATACGCAGTATTTT. The V and J genes are TRBV4-3 and TRBJ2-3; the D is unclear. Germline values: CDR1 LGHNA, CDR2 YSLEER. V shed 0 bases and J shed 6 bases, with 10 bases lying between them. This CDR3 has 14 amino acids.

The chain's CDR3 is CASSSTGTSAMIGELFF. In nucleotides, the CDR3 is TGCGCCAGCAGCTCGACCGGGACTAGTGCCATGATCGGGGAGCTGTTTTTT. The rearrangement joins TRBV5-1 to TRBJ2-2, with TRBD2 matching over 8 bases. This CDR3 contains 17 residues. Looked up from germline, CDR1 is SGHRS and CDR2 is YFSETQ. J lost 7 bases, V lost 3 bases, and 14 bases had no gene match.

V usage is TRBV6-2 or TRBV6-3 and J usage is TRBJ2-3; the D is unclear. Germline V lookup: CDR1 MNHEY, CDR2 SVGEGT. The ends were cut back, 4 bases at V and 4 bases at J, with 6 bases in the middle. The CDR3 extends over 12 amino acids. CDR3 DNA sequence: TGTGCCAGCAGTTCAAGCGCAGATACGCAGTATTTT. Residues: CASSSSADTQYF.

The rearrangement joins TRBV4-3 to TRBJ1-2; no reliable D call. Germline CDR1 is LGHNA and CDR2 is YSLEER. V was trimmed by 2 bases and J by 4 bases, leaving 17 bases between them. The CDR3 runs 16 residues. CDR3 in DNA: TGCGCCAGCAGCCAACCAGGATCAAAGGCGATCTATGGCTACACCTTC. As protein: CASSQPGSKAIYGYTF.

V and J are TRBV7-2 and TRBJ1-5; D uncertain. The germline gives CDR1 SGHTA, CDR2 FQGNSA. Trimming pared 5 bases from V and 0 bases from J, leaving 8 bases between. The CDR3 length is 14 residues. CDR3 residues: CASSQYYSNQPQHF. CDR3 in DNA: TGTGCCAGCAGCCAATACTATAGCAATCAGCCCCAGCATTTT.

J is TRBJ1-6 and V is TRBV25-1, with 9 nucleotides matching TRBD1. CDR1 is MGHDK and CDR2 is SYGVNS in the germline V gene. This CDR3 has 14 amino acids. The J segment lost 9 bases and the V segment lost 7 bases, leaving 7 bases of the junction unmatched. The CDR3 reads CASKTGQGSSPLHF. CDR3 DNA: TGTGCCAGCAAAACGGGACAGGGCAGTTCACCCCTCCACTTT.

J is TRBJ1-6 and V is TRBV19, with TRBD1 matching 8 bases. The CDR3 is 18 residues long. V lost 10 bases to trimming and J lost 1 base; unmatched junction nucleotides: 15. Per germline, CDR1 LNHDA and CDR2 SQIVND (reference sequence). The CDR3 DNA follows: TGTGCCACTTCATACCCGCAGGGGGCAGGATCCTATAATTCACCCCTCCACTTT. This encodes CATSYPQGAGSYNSPLHF.

The V gene is TRBV5-1, the J gene TRBJ2-3; TRBD2 agrees at 11 bases. CDR3 length equals 16 residues. Germline V lookup: CDR1 SGHRS, CDR2 YFSETQ. V was pared by 0 bases and J by 6 bases, with 6 bases of the junction left unmatched. CDR3 region: CASSLDSGGAPDTQYF. The CDR3 nucleotides read TGCGCCAGCAGCTTGGATAGCGGGGGGGCCCCCGATACGCAGTATTTT.

The rearrangement joins TRBV4-3 to TRBJ1-3, with a possible D match to TRBD1 (5 bases). CDR3 length: 14 residues. Trimming pared 4 bases from V and 4 bases from J, leaving 11 bases between. The germline V gene encodes CDR1 LGHNA and CDR2 YSLEER. The CDR3: CASSRGREGNTIYF. Written as DNA, the CDR3 is TGCGCCAGCAGCCGCGGCAGGGAAGGAAACACCATATATTTT.

The CDR3 loop is CASSPGTGPNSIYGYTF. CDR3 DNA: TGTGCCAGCAGCCCCGGGACAGGTCCCAATTCAATCTATGGCTACACCTTC. This rearrangement joins TRBV3-1 (or the pseudogene TRBV3-2) to TRBJ1-2, with 8 bases aligning to TRBD1. The length of the CDR3 is 17 residues. Losses at the gene ends were 4 bases for V and 4 bases for J; bases not matched to a gene: 14. Germline CDR1 reads LGHDT; CDR2 reads YNNKEL (reference sequence).

The chain links TRBV29-1 to TRBJ1-1, with D perhaps matching TRBD1 (5 bases). This CDR3 contains 13 residues. Germline V gives CDR1 SQVTM, CDR2 ANQGSEA. The V and J ends lost 5 bases and 4 bases respectively, with 14 bases between them. The CDR3 is CSVNRQFVTEAFF. CDR3 in DNA: TGCAGCGTTAATAGACAGTTTGTCACTGAAGCTTTCTTT.

This chain links TRBV9 with TRBJ2-3; 7 positions agree with TRBD1. Germline trimming cut 4 bases from V and 3 bases from J; bases unmatched to any gene: 11. Germline loops: CDR1 SGDLS, CDR2 YYNGEE. The CDR3 covers 16 residues. The CDR3 reads CASSLGTDGVTDTQYF. The CDR3 bases are TGTGCCAGCAGCCTGGGGACAGATGGAGTTACAGATACGCAGTATTTT.

The chain couples TRBV5-4 to TRBJ1-1; TRBD1 might be the D (5 bases). From germline, CDR1 is SGHNT and CDR2 YYREEE (reference sequence). The V end lost 1 base, the J end lost 0 bases, and 10 bases lay between the germline ends. The length of the CDR3 is 15 residues. The CDR3 nucleotides read TGTGCCAGCAGCTTGAGTCAGGGTATGAACACTGAAGCTTTCTTT. Residues: CASSLSQGMNTEAFF.

In its sample, this clone was seen once. This sequence joins TRBV9 and TRBJ2-1; TRBD2 aligns across 7 bases. The J segment lost 5 bases and the V segment lost 5 bases, leaving 7 bases of the junction unmatched. The CDR3 sequence is 14 residues long. Germline loops: CDR1 SGDLS, CDR2 YYNGEE. CDR3 nucleotides: TGTGCCAGCAGTACCGGGGGGTACCACAATGAGCAGTTCTTC. This sequence encodes CASSTGGYHNEQFF.

The rearrangement uses TRBV9 and TRBJ2-3; 8 bases agree with TRBD2. CDR1 is SGDLS, CDR2 YYNGEE, per germline. V shed 2 bases, J shed 3 bases, and the junction held 2 bases outside the gene matches. There are 14 residues in the CDR3. The CDR3 DNA follows: TGTGCCAGCAGCGTGGGACTAGTGACAGATACGCAGTATTTT. This sequence encodes CASSVGLVTDTQYF.

This clone has just a few counts. The genes are TRBV5-1 and TRBJ1-5; 10 nucleotides agree with TRBD1. Trimming at V came to 2 bases and at J to 2 bases, leaving 7 bases not matched to a gene. Germline lookup yields CDR1 SGHRS and CDR2 YFSETQ. This CDR3 comprises 17 residues. The CDR3, as DNA: TGCGCCAGCAGCTTTCGGACAGGGGGGAACGGCAATCAGCCCCAGCATTTT. Translation: CASSFRTGGNGNQPQHF.

The chain carries TRBV3-1 (or the pseudogene TRBV3-2) and TRBJ1-5, with 7 nucleotides matching TRBD1. Germline V CDR1 and CDR2: LGHDT, YNNKEL (reference sequence). After removal of 4 bases from V and 2 bases from J, the junction contained 2 bases not matched to a gene. The CDR3 is made up of 14 amino acids. CDR3 sequence reads: CASSLTGGNQPQHF. CDR3 sequence (DNA): TGTGCCAGCAGCCTCACAGGGGGCAATCAGCCCCAGCATTTT.

The chain recombines TRBV5-1 with TRBJ2-1; D possibly corresponds to TRBD2 (6 bases). The CDR3 covers 14 residues. V lost 4 bases to trimming and J lost 5 bases, with 13 bases between them. The germline gives CDR1 SGHRS, CDR2 YFSETQ. The CDR3 DNA reads as TGCGCCAGCAGCCCGGGACTCATTAACAATGAGCAGTTCTTC. It translates to CASSPGLINNEQFF.

V usage is TRBV19 and J usage is TRBJ2-1; a weak D match, TRBD2 (5 bases). Per the germline V gene, CDR1 is LNHDA and CDR2 is SQIVND (reference sequence). Trimming left V 4 bases short and J 7 bases short, with 11 bases between. The length of the CDR3 is 13 residues. The CDR3, as DNA: TGTGCCAGTAGTACGGGGAGAGGGAATGAGCAGTTCTTC. Translation: CASSTGRGNEQFF.

The rearrangement uses TRBV10-1 and TRBJ1-1; TRBD1 matches 8 bases. V gave up 4 bases and J gave up 4 bases; unmatched junction bases: 14. Germline-derived CDR1 and CDR2 are WNHNN and SYGVQD (reference sequence). The CDR3 has 17 residues. CDR3 in DNA: TGCGCCAGCAGTGGACAGGACAGGGAGTTTGGGGCCACTGAAGCTTTCTTT. Protein: CASSGQDREFGATEAFF.

The chain joins TRBV9 to TRBJ2-1; D possibly corresponds to TRBD2 (5 bases). Germline CDR1 SGDLS, CDR2 YYNGEE. Trimming pared 0 bases from V and 3 bases from J, leaving 10 bases between. The length of the CDR3 is 15 residues. In DNA, the CDR3 is TGTGCCAGCAGCGTAGGGACGGGGAGCTACAATGAGCAGTTCTTC. The encoded protein is CASSVGTGSYNEQFF.

The chain links TRBV19 to TRBJ1-1; 7 bases are shared with TRBD1. J was trimmed by 0 bases and V by 3 bases; bases with no gene match: 13. This CDR3 is built from 18 residues. Germline V gene data show CDR1 as LNHDA and CDR2 as SQIVND (reference sequence). This CDR3 reads CASSIFFRQGGMNTEAFF. The CDR3 DNA follows: TGTGCCAGTAGTATCTTTTTTCGACAGGGCGGCATGAACACTGAAGCTTTCTTT.

This chain joins TRBV7-2 and TRBJ2-7; the D gene is possibly TRBD1 (6 bases). Trimming left V 4 bases short and J 0 bases short, with 16 bases between. Germline V CDR1 and CDR2: SGHTA, FQGNSA. CDR3 size: 16 residues. CDR3 sequence: CASSSQAQGISYEQYF. DNA for the CDR3: TGTGCCAGCAGCTCCCAGGCCCAGGGGATCTCCTACGAGCAGTACTTC.

The chain uses TRBV28 and TRBJ1-2; 10 nucleotides align to TRBD1. This CDR3 has 15 amino acids. V lost 6 bases, J lost 4 bases, and 8 bases stayed unmatched. Germline V CDR1 and CDR2: MDHEN, SYDVKM. Written as DNA, the CDR3 is TGTGCCAGCAGCCAATCGGACAGGGGGATCTATGGCTACACCTTC. Its protein is CASSQSDRGIYGYTF.

V usage is TRBV15 and J usage is TRBJ2-7; D unclear. Germline V gives CDR1 LNHNV, CDR2 YYDKDF (reference sequence). V lost 2 bases and J 6 bases, leaving 8 bases between the germline ends. The CDR3 loop spans 12 amino acids. For the CDR3, the DNA is TGTGCCACCAGCAGATTACTTTCCGAGCAGTACTTC. Protein product: CATSRLLSEQYF.